The source of this T cell receptor (beta chain) is a study of cytomegalovirus exposure and HLA in healthy donors (dated by TCRdb to about 2017). Background on the whole study: In an earlier analysis of under 750 of the donors, around 300 Gb of sequence data and 117 million unique TCR beta sequences from roughly 200 million T cells were reported. About 280 gigabases of sequencing data and tens of millions of unique TCR sequences made up an early release that covered under 750 HLA-typed donors. Among the 398 genotyped donors, around 81% belonged to the genetic ancestry cluster associated with self-reported Caucasian donors. The study was designed to test whether signatures of past pathogen exposure could be identified by cataloging public T cell receptors. The T cell repertoires of some 670 subjects were profiled by immunosequencing and related to cytomegalovirus serostatus. In addition to the first cohort of 666 subjects, a separate validation cohort of 120 different subjects was used. The study combined high-throughput TCR immunosequencing, statistical association of individual TCRs with disease status, and machine learning to predict cytomegalovirus infection status. To study patterns of TCR occurrence, a later analysis re-analyzed previously published TCR beta repertoires from around 660 donors and added high-resolution HLA genotyping. Rather than drawing on any new phenotypic data, the later analysis identified candidate immune exposures from TCR beta sequences and the way those sequences occurred across donors. In an earlier analysis of roughly 540 of the donors, high-throughput TCR beta sequencing was used to judge whether each TCR beta V gene segment behaved as functional or pseudogenic. Donor age, sex, ethnicity and CMV serostatus were collected together with the repertoire data. A later genetic analysis used genome-wide SNP genotypes for about 65% of the roughly 700 donors, treating that subset as a discovery cohort. All discovery cohort repertoires had been generated on a single sequencing platform. HLA typing covered class I and class II loci at four-digit resolution. Typing coverage differed by locus: A, B, C, DRB1 and DQB1 were typed in roughly 620-630 donors, DQA1 in about 500, DPA1 in roughly 590, and DPB1 in around 490. Four to six DR-DQ haplotypes were handled as single units for association and clustering, since linkage in the cohort was strong. On average, roughly 240,000 unique TCR beta nucleotide sequences were sequenced per donor among a few hundred genotyped donors of the cohort, with roughly 18% of those sequences being non-productive.

The cohort consisted of 666 healthy bone marrow donors. At the time of sampling, every cohort member was nominally healthy, though immune exposures that went unrecorded were likely present. The donor tested CMV seropositive and was one of the 289 seropositive cohort members. A peripheral blood sample was provided by each donor, and peripheral blood mononuclear cells were used for TCR beta sequencing. The Qiagen DNeasy Blood Extraction Kit was used to extract genomic DNA from the blood cell samples. The research as a whole found: The sequencing pipeline was judged likely to have produced a cluster of highly shared sequence variants as a technical artifact. Across donors, most TCR sequences were observed very rarely, whereas some public TCRs were present in many individuals. Because counts were too low, 15 to 20 rarely observed V segments, including chromosome 9 orphons, were excluded from the earlier analysis of about 500 of the donors. In vitro tests confirmed that a few of the cytomegalovirus-associated TCR beta chains recognize cytomegalovirus antigens. The presence/absence analyses assumed that sequencing depth was roughly uniform across donors, and that assumption may not be true. Most CMV-associated TCR beta chains appeared to be HLA-restricted in a later analysis, and the HLA associations seemed to be driven largely by CMV exposure. According to a later analysis, parvovirus B19, influenza, CMV and Epstein-Barr virus appeared linked to several top co-occurrence clusters. In a later analysis, the rate of TCR association differed among HLA loci, with DRB1 alleles having the most associated TCRs and HLA-C alleles having the fewest. This cohort had only TCR beta chains sequenced, and the lack of alpha or paired-chain data limited which features could be detected. An earlier analysis of roughly 570 of the donors showed that most TCR beta V segments appeared in productive rearrangements either about 87% or about 30% of the time, which broadly matched IMGT annotations. In a later genetic analysis, a missense DCLRE1C variant was associated with V-gene and J-gene trimming of TCR beta chains, and the association was replicated in an independent cohort. The classifier was reported to diagnose cytomegalovirus status with high specificity and sensitivity in both the original and validation cohorts. Some IMGT-functional V segments, including TRBV6-2 and TRBV6-3, could not be told apart with the 87-base-pair reads, so those segments were excluded. A total of 164 TCR beta chains were listed by the study as associated with cytomegalovirus. Because HLA typing was unavailable for some donors at each locus, only the typed subset was used in association tests. The authors suggested that the approach could potentially be extended to other disease states and immunological phenotypes. A further reported finding was that TCR beta sequences accurately predicted the HLA-A and HLA-B alleles for most subjects in the first cohort. In a later analysis, HLA-associated TCR beta chains were found to be more clonally expanded and to have lower generation probabilities than equally common non-associated chains. Specific HLA alleles were associated with 16,951 TCR beta sequences at a false discovery rate of 0.05 in a later analysis. When HLA alleles, especially DR and DQ, strongly co-occurred, attributing TCR associations to individual alleles was difficult. Linkage disequilibrium might explain the correlated functional status among segregating V segments, but an unknown experimental factor could not be ruled out. In a later genetic analysis, fewer N-insertions in productive TCRs were reported among donors in an Asian-associated ancestry cluster than the roughly 640-donor mean. CMV serostatus was the only immune exposure information available for the cohort.

Concerning this clone: Its antigen is still unknown. One base away there is no much larger clone; base qualities are not given.

V is clipped by 5 bases and J by 7 bases, and the sequence between their germline boundaries is 17 bases long. Based on the germline V gene (reference sequence), the CDR1 and CDR2 sequences are MNHNY and SVGAGI. The CDR3 numbers 14 residues from cysteine through phenylalanine. Only the CDR3 portion is preserved as DNA: 42 bases, with reading frame beginning at the first base. Libraries came from the immunoSEQ multiplex PCR assay. A mixture of 60 forward primers for TCR Vbeta segments and 13 reverse primers for TCR Jbeta segments was used in the multiplex PCR. The CDR3 region of rearranged TCR beta genes was amplified from genomic DNA by a multiplex PCR assay. Amplified TCR beta libraries were sequenced as 87-base-pair reads on the Illumina HiSeq System. The authors' pipeline ran thus. A later analysis counted approximately 74 million unique TCR beta chains across the 690 or so repertoires, and 9 million to 14 million of these chains were shared by at least two donors. To remove PCR and sequencing errors, raw reads were error-corrected and collapsed into unique sequences using a nearest-neighbor algorithm that merged closely related sequences. CDR3 sequences were aligned to IMGT reference sequences to assign V, D and J gene segments. Each retained sequence needed at least a six-nucleotide match to both a V gene segment and a J gene segment. A rearrangement was called productive if the CDR3 had no stop codons and remained in frame with V and J, and every other rearrangement was called non-productive. Following IMGT convention, CDR3 was defined as the stretch from the second conserved V-encoded cysteine to the conserved J-encoded phenylalanine. The earlier analysis of roughly 590 of the donors excluded any sequence lacking an unambiguous match to a single V gene segment. An earlier analysis of a few hundred of the donors called V segments functional above 56.7% productive rearrangements and segregating when the between-donor standard deviation exceeded 5%. A statistical classification framework was developed to diagnose cytomegalovirus status using the catalog of TCR beta chain sequences. A later analysis assigned V and J genes by comparing TCR nucleotide sequences with IMGT/GENE-DB human TR gene sequences. A later analysis assigned CDR3 sequences and most-parsimonious VDJ recombination scenarios with the TCRdist pipeline. A later analysis defined each TCR beta chain by its CDR3 amino acid sequence plus V-gene family, and excluded reads lacking a unique V-gene family. As a way to deal with suspected cross-contamination and a sequencing artifact, a later analysis dropped over 550 nucleotide sequences that were highly shared and had low generation probability. A later analysis calculated a clonal expansion index for each public chain from normalized within-repertoire ranks of inferred template counts. In a later analysis, generation probabilities were computed using a VDJ recombination model fitted to out-of-frame rearrangements, and the results were checked against IGoR. A later analysis scored TCR-TCR, TCR-HLA and TCR-CMV co-occurrence with hypergeometric tests, applying a repertoire-size bias correction to TCR pairs. False discovery rates were estimated in a later analysis by permuting HLA or CMV assignments 20 times. In a later analysis, co-occurring TCRs were grouped with DBSCAN, and TCRdist sequence similarity was added when clustering was performed within HLA-allele-positive subsets. Co-occurrence clustering excluded repertoires with fewer than 30,000 or more than 120,000 public chains, plus five with anomalous nucleotide sharing. TCRdb's version of the immuneACCESS table is confined to in-frame rearrangements and falls short of the full clone set. An unresolved V gene accounts for under half of the shortfall where checked; the remainder is of unknown origin. V, J and clone size reflect that table, while D and trimming were determined from the DNA. The sample table shows some 100,000 clones, and roughly 76% are seen once. Of the sample, about 15% falls within the top ten clones.

This receptor was identified in a man aged 45 to 65 in good health and CMV-seropositive. This chain joins TRBV6-6 to TRBJ1-1, with a tentative D gene TRBD1 over 5 matching bases. The sample taken for sequencing was PBMCs. The DNA is TGTGCCAGCAGTCCCCGGGGGGGGGTTAGTGAAGCTTTCTTT. It codes for CASSPRGGVSEAFF.